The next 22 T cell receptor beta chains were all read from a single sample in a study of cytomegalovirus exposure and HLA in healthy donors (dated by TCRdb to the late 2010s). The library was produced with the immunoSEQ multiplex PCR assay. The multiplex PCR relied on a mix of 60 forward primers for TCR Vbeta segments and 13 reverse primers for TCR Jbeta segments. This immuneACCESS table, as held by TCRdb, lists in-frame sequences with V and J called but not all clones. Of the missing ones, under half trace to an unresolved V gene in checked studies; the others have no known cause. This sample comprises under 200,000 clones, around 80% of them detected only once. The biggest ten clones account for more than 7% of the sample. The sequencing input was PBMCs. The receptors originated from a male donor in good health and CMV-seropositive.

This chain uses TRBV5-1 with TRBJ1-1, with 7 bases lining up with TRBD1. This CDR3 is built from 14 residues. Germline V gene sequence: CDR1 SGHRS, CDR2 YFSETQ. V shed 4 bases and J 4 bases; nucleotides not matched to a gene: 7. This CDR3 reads CASSQSGGVTEAFF. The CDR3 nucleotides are TGCGCCAGCAGCCAGTCAGGGGGTGTCACTGAAGCTTTCTTT.

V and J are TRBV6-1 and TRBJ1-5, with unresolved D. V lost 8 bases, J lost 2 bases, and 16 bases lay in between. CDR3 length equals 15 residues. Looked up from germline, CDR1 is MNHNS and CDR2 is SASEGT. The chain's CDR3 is CASCTPRRGNQPQHF. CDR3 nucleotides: TGTGCCAGCTGCACACCTAGGCGGGGCAATCAGCCCCAGCATTTT.

The DNA of the CDR3 is TGTGCCAGCAGTTTCCTAGCGGGAGCGCACAATGAGCAGTTCTTC. Translation: CASSFLAGAHNEQFF. The J gene is TRBJ2-1, the V gene TRBV27; 10 nucleotides match TRBD2. In germline, CDR1 is MNHEY, CDR2 SMNVEV (reference sequence). After removal of 3 bases from V and 5 bases from J, the junction contained 4 bases not matched to a gene. The CDR3 consists of 15 residues.

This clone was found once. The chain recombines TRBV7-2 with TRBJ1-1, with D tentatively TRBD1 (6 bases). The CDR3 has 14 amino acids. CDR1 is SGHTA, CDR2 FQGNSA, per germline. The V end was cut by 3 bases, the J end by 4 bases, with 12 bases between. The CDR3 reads CASSLGQSPTEAFF. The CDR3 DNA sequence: TGTGCCAGCAGCTTGGGACAATCCCCCACTGAAGCTTTCTTT.

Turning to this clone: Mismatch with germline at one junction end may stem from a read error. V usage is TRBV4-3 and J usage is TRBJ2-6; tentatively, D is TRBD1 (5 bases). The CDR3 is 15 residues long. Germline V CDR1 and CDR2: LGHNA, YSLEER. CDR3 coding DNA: TGCGCCAGCAGCCAATTAGCTTCTGGGGCCAACGGCCTGACTTTC. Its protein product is CASSQLASGANGLTF.

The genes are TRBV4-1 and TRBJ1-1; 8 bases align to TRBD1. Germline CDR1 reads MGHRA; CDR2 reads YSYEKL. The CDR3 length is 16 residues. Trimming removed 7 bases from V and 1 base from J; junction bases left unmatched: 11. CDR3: CASTLNLGTGNTEAFF. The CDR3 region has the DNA TGCGCCAGCACCCTAAATCTAGGGACAGGGAACACTGAAGCTTTCTTT.

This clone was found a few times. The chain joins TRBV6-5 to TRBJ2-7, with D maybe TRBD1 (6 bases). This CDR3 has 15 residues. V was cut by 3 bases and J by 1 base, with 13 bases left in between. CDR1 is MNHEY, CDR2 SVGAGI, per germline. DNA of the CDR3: TGTGCCAGCAGTTATGGGGCAGGGGTTTCCTACGAGCAGTACTTC. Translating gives CASSYGAGVSYEQYF.

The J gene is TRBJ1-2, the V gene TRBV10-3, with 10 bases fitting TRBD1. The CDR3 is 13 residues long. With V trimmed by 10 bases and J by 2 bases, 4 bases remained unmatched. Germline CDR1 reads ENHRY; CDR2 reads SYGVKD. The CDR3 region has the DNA TGTGCCACCGGGACAGGGGAGAACTATGGCTACACCTTC. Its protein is CATGTGENYGYTF.

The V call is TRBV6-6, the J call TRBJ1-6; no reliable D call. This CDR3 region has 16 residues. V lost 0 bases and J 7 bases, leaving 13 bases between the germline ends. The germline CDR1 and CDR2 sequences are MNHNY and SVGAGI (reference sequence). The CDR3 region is CASSYSSTGENSPLHF. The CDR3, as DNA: TGTGCCAGCAGTTACTCCTCGACTGGGGAGAATTCACCCCTCCACTTT.

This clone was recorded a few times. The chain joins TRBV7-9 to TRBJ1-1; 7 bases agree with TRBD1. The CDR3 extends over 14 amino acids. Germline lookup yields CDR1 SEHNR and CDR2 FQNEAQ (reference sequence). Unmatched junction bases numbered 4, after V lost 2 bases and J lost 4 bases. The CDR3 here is CASSLQHRGTEAFF. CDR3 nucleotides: TGTGCCAGCAGCTTACAGCACAGGGGCACTGAAGCTTTCTTT.

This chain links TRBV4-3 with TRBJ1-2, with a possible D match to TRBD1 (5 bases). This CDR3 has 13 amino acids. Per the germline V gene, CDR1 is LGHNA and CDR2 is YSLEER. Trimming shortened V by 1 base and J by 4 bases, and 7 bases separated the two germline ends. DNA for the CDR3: TGCGCCAGCAGCCAAGCAGACAGCTATGGCTACACCTTC. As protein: CASSQADSYGYTF.

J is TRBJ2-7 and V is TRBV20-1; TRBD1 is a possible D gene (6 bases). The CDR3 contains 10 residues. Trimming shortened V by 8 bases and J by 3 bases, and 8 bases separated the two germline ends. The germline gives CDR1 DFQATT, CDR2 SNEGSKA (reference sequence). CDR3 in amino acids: CSSGDYEQYF. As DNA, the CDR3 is TGCAGTTCAGGGGACTACGAGCAGTACTTC.

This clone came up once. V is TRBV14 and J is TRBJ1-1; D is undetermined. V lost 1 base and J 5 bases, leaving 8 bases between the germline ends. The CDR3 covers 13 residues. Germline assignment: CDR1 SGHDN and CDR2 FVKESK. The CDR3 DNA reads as TGTGCCAGCAGCCAAGGGAGTGGTACTGAAGCTTTCTTT. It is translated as CASSQGSGTEAFF.

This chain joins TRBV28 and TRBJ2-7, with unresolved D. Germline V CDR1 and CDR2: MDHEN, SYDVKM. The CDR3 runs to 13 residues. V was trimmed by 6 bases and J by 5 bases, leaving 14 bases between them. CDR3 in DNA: TGTGCCAGCAGATTGCCCTCTACCCACGAGCAGTACTTC. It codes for CASRLPSTHEQYF. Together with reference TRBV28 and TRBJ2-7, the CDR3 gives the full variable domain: DVKVTQSSRYLVKRTGEKVFLECVQDMDHENMFWYRQDPGLGLRLIYFSYDVKMKEKGDIPEGYSVSREKKERFSLILESASTNQTSMYLCASRLPSTHEQYFGPGTRLTVT.

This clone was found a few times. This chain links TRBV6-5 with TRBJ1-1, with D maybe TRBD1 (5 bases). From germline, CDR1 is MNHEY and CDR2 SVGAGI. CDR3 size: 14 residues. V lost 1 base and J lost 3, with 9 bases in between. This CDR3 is CASSYLGEDTEAFF. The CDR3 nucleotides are TGTGCCAGCAGTTACTTGGGGGAGGACACTGAAGCTTTCTTT.

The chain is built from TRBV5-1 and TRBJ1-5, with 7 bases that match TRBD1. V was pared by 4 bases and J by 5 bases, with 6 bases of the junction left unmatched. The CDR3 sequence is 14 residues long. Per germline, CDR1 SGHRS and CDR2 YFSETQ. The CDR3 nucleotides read TGCGCCAGCAGCCCCGCGACAGGGCATCAGCCCCAGCATTTT. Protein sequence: CASSPATGHQPQHF.

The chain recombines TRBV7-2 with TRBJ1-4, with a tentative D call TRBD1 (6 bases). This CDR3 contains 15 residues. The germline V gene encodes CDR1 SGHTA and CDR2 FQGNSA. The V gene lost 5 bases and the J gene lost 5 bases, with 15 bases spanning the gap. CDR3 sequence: CASSGGRTVNEKLFF. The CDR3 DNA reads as TGTGCCAGCAGCGGGGGCAGGACAGTCAATGAAAAACTGTTTTTT.

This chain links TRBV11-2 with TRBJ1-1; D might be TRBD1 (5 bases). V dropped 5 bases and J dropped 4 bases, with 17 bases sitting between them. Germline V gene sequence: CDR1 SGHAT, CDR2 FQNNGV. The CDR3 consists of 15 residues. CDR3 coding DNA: TGTGCCAGCAGCACCCGACAGCGGCGGGGCACTGAAGCTTTCTTT. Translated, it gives CASSTRQRRGTEAFF.

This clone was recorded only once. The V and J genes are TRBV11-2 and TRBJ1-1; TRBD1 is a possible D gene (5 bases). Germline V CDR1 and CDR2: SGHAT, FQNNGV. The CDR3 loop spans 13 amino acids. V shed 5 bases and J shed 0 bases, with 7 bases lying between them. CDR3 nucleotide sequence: TGTGCCAGCAGCGGACAACTGAACACTGAAGCTTTCTTT. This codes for CASSGQLNTEAFF.

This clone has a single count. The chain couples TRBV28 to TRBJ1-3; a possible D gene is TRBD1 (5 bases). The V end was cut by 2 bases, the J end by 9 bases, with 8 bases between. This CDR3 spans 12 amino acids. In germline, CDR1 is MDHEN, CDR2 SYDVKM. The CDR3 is CASSLEGVTIYF. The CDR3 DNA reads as TGTGCCAGCAGTTTAGAAGGGGTCACCATATATTTT.

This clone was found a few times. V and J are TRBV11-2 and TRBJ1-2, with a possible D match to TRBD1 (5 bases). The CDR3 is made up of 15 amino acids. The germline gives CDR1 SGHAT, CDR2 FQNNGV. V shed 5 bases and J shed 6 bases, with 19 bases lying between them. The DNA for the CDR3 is TGTGCCAGCAGCCCTCAGAGGCGCGGGGGAGATGGCTACACCTTC. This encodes CASSPQRRGGDGYTF.

CDR3 DNA sequence: TGTGCCAGCAGACTAGCGGGAGCTCCCTACAATGAGCAGTTCTTC. Its translation is CASRLAGAPYNEQFF. The rearrangement links TRBV7-2 to TRBJ2-1, with TRBD2 matching over 11 bases. Per the germline V gene, CDR1 is SGHTA and CDR2 is FQGNSA. This CDR3 is 15 amino acids long. The junction had 3 bases not matched to a gene; V was cut back by 6 bases and J by 2 bases. The full variable domain, its missing parts supplied by reference TRBV7-2 and TRBJ2-1, is GAGVSQSPSNKVTEKGKDVELRCDPISGHTALYWYRQSLGQGLEFLIYFQGNSAPDKSGLPSDRFSAERTGGSVSTLTIQRTQQEDSAVYLCASRLAGAPYNEQFFGPGTRLTVL.